Shown below are 29 T cell receptor beta chains from a single sample sequenced in a study of T cell clusters in autoimmune cytopenias. One tube held mixed TRB-A and TRB-B primer pools for touch-down PCR. TCRdb re-called the multiplex PCR reads, yielding one record per CDR3 amino acid sequence without DNA. The table lists about 5,000 distinct CDR3 sequences. Each sample's input was around 250 ng genomic DNA, 38,000 or so genome equivalents. Sequenced input: peripheral blood. Every receptor here comes from a human donor with an autoimmune cytopenia or autoimmune hepatitis (not recorded which).

Judged by frequency, this clonotype is large. The V gene is TRBV6-5, the J gene TRBJ1-2; without DNA, the TCRdb call of TRBD1 cannot be checked. The CDR3 has 11 amino acids. CDR1 and CDR2 (germline): MNHEY, SVGAGI. The CDR3 protein is CASQGPTGYTF.

This rearrangement joins TRBV6-5 to TRBJ1-5; checking the TCRdb D call of TRBD1 is not possible without DNA. The length of the CDR3 is 12 residues. CDR1 is MNHEY, CDR2 SVGAGI, per germline. CDR3 residues: CARGQTTQPQHF.

The V gene is TRBV11-2, the J gene TRBJ2-7. CDR1 is SGHAT and CDR2 is FQNNGV in the germline V gene. The CDR3 contains 13 residues. This CDR3 is CASSLESSYEQYF.

This chain joins TRBV11-2 and TRBJ2-1; TCRdb names TRBD1, which stays unverified in the absence of DNA. This CDR3 is built from 15 residues. Germline V lookup: CDR1 SGHAT, CDR2 FQNNGV. Here the CDR3 reads CASSPQQAAYGEQFF.

Frequency places this clonotype as medium-sized. The J gene is TRBJ2-1, the V gene TRBV6-1; TCRdb designates TRBD2, a call that cannot be tested without DNA. This CDR3 comprises 14 residues. The germline V gene has CDR1 MNHNS and CDR2 SASEGT. This chain's CDR3 is CASSVYPAYNEQFF.

This chain connects TRBV20-1 to TRBJ1-4. Germline-derived CDR1 and CDR2 are DFQATT and SNEGSKA (reference sequence). The CDR3 length is 13 residues. This chain's CDR3 is CSASLGSNEKLFF.

According to its frequency, this clonotype is medium-sized. The rearrangement links TRBV19 to TRBJ2-3. Looked up from germline, CDR1 is LNHDA and CDR2 is SQIVND (reference sequence). CDR3 length: 14 amino acids. The CDR3: CASSMFRLTDTQYF.

This clonotype is classed as medium-sized (0.01 to 0.1%) by frequency. The gene calls are TRBV19 and TRBJ2-3. CDR3 length equals 12 residues. CDR1 and CDR2 from the germline V gene are LNHDA and SQIVND (reference sequence). CDR3 protein: CASAWGTDTQYF.

This clonotype is medium-sized by frequency. The chain is built from TRBV19 and TRBJ2-1; the TCRdb D gene call, TRBD2, has no DNA to confirm it. The CDR3 is 15 residues long. Germline V CDR1 and CDR2: LNHDA, SQIVND (reference sequence). The CDR3 reads CASKGRRSSYNEQFF.

The chain joins TRBV6-5 to TRBJ2-7; TCRdb proposes TRBD1, but this gene call is untestable without DNA. The length of the CDR3 is 14 residues. CDR1 MNHEY and CDR2 SVGAGI come from the germline V gene. CDR3 in amino acids: CASSYDVGGNEQYF.

By frequency, this clonotype is medium-sized. The gene calls are TRBV6-1 and TRBJ1-2. CDR3 length equals 14 residues. Germline V CDR1 and CDR2: MNHNS, SASEGT. CDR3: CATDLKDGLYGYTF.

This clonotype is deemed medium-sized by its frequency. V is TRBV30 and J is TRBJ2-5; the TCRdb call, TRBD2, lacks DNA for checking. CDR3 length equals 13 residues. Germline lookup yields CDR1 GTSNPN and CDR2 SVGIG (reference sequence). The CDR3 loop is CAWGEVAGETQYF.

Its frequency marks this clonotype as medium-sized. The chain employs TRBV18 and TRBJ2-1; TCRdb names TRBD2, which stays unverified in the absence of DNA. CDR1 is KGHSH, CDR2 LQKENI, per germline. The CDR3 extends over 17 amino acids. This CDR3 is CASSPIQLAGARDEQFF.

The chain carries TRBV20-1 and TRBJ2-1; TCRdb designates TRBD2, a call that cannot be tested without DNA. The CDR3 covers 11 residues. The germline V gene encodes CDR1 DFQATT and CDR2 SNEGSKA (reference sequence). CDR3 protein: CSAKGRNEQFF.

According to its frequency, this clonotype is medium-sized. The chain couples TRBV5-6 to TRBJ1-2; TCRdb designates TRBD1, a call that cannot be tested without DNA. The length of the CDR3 is 15 residues. Germline CDR1 and CDR2: SGHDT and YYEEEE. CDR3 loop: CASSSAGTLNYGYTF.

This clonotype is medium-sized by frequency. The chain couples TRBV5-6 to TRBJ2-1. Germline-derived CDR1 and CDR2 are SGHDT and YYEEEE. The length of the CDR3 is 15 residues. The CDR3 reads CASSPQLASYNEQFF.

This clonotype is deemed medium-sized by its frequency. The rearrangement joins TRBV5-1 to TRBJ2-3; the D call of TRBD2 rests on TCRdb alone, since no DNA is present to check it. This CDR3 spans 16 amino acids. The germline CDR1 and CDR2 sequences are SGHRS and YFSETQ. The CDR3 loop reads CASSSGLADFTDTQYF.

This chain links TRBV15 with TRBJ1-1; the TRBD1 assignment by TCRdb is unverifiable without DNA. The CDR3 is 12 residues long. Germline V gives CDR1 LNHNV, CDR2 YYDKDF (reference sequence). CDR3 region: CATRQGGTEAFF.

Judged by frequency, this clonotype is medium-sized. The rearrangement links TRBV19 to TRBJ2-7; TCRdb lists TRBD2, though no DNA is available to test this call. This CDR3 comprises 15 residues. In germline, CDR1 is LNHDA, CDR2 SQIVND (reference sequence). The CDR3 here is CASSPGLVRSYEQYF. The full variable domain, in which reference TRBV19 and TRBJ2-7 provide the parts outside the CDR3, is DGGITQSPKYLFRKEGQNVTLSCEQNLNHDAMYWYRQDPGQGLRLIYYSQIVNDFQKGDIAEGYSVSREKKESFPLTVTSAQKNPTAFYLCASSPGLVRSYEQYFGPGTRLTVT.

In terms of frequency, this clonotype is medium-sized (0.01 to 0.1%). The chain uses TRBV15 and TRBJ2-3; TCRdb lists TRBD2, though no DNA is available to test this call. The CDR3 runs to 14 residues. Germline values: CDR1 LNHNV, CDR2 YYDKDF (reference sequence). The CDR3 loop is CATSSGAGADTQYF.

Its frequency marks this clonotype as medium-sized. The rearrangement uses TRBV11-1 and TRBJ2-3; TCRdb proposes TRBD1, but this gene call is untestable without DNA. Germline loops: CDR1 SGHAT, CDR2 FQDESV (reference sequence). CDR3 size: 14 residues. The CDR3 sequence: CASSSWGLTDTQYF. Drawing the rest from reference TRBV11-1 and TRBJ2-3, the complete variable domain is EAEVAQSPRYKITEKSQAVAFWCDPISGHATLYWYRQILGQGPELLVQFQDESVVDDSQLPKDRFSAERLKGVDSTLKIQPAELGDSAMYLCASSSWGLTDTQYFGPGTRLTVL.

The chain recombines TRBV6-5 with TRBJ1-1. The CDR3 sequence is 12 residues long. Per the germline V gene, CDR1 is MNHEY and CDR2 is SVGAGI. CDR3 residues: CASSPLHTEAFF.

The chain employs TRBV20-1 and TRBJ1-2; TCRdb gives TRBD1 as the D gene, but with no DNA this cannot be confirmed. CDR3 length equals 15 residues. CDR1 and CDR2 (germline): DFQATT, SNEGSKA (reference sequence). CDR3 region: CSARDGGRGSYGYTF.

In terms of frequency, this clonotype is medium-sized (0.01 to 0.1%). CDR3 amino acids: CASSAVSSNQPQHF. V usage is TRBV27 and J usage is TRBJ1-5. The CDR3 has 14 amino acids. Germline CDR1 reads MNHEY; CDR2 reads SMNVEV (reference sequence).

This clonotype ranks as medium-sized in terms of frequency. The V and J genes are TRBV12-3 or TRBV12-4 and TRBJ2-3; TCRdb's D gene call, TRBD1, goes unchecked for lack of DNA. The CDR3 loop spans 16 amino acids. The CDR3 is CASSLYSGGGTDTQYF.

The chain combines TRBV24-1 with TRBJ2-2. This CDR3 comprises 13 residues. Per germline, CDR1 KGHDR and CDR2 SFDVKD. CDR3: CATSLADTGELFF.

Its frequency marks this clonotype as medium-sized. The V and J genes are TRBV18 and TRBJ2-7; the D call from TCRdb, TRBD2, cannot be confirmed without DNA. Germline-derived CDR1 and CDR2 are KGHSH and LQKENI. The CDR3 extends over 16 amino acids. The CDR3 loop is CASSLSGEKWKYEQYF.

In terms of frequency, this clonotype is medium-sized. The chain couples TRBV13 to TRBJ2-5. This CDR3 has 13 amino acids. CDR1 is PRHDT, CDR2 FYEKMQ, per germline (reference sequence). CDR3 residues: CASSRTPSWTQYF. Filled out from reference TRBV13 and TRBJ2-5, the complete variable domain reads AAGVIQSPRHLIKEKRETATLKCYPIPRHDTVYWYQQGPGQDPQFLISFYEKMQSDKGSIPDRFSAQQFSDYHSELNMSSLELGDSALYFCASSRTPSWTQYFGPGTRLLVL.

Frequency places this clonotype as medium-sized (0.01 to 0.1%). The rearrangement joins TRBV30 to TRBJ2-7. Per germline, CDR1 GTSNPN and CDR2 SVGIG (reference sequence). This CDR3 is 13 amino acids long. CDR3 amino acids: CAWSGESGYEQYF.